Following are 5 T cell receptor beta chains from one sample sequenced in a study of control samples from healthy donors and cancer patients. Clones were sequenced by immunoSEQ multiplex PCR, and TCRdb holds only the in-frame ones, with some missing. The sample has about 80,000 clones, approximately 82% seen once. Material for sequencing was PBMCs. Source of these receptors: a man aged 60 to 75 with head and neck cancer.

This clone was observed once. V gene TRBV6-5 combines with J gene TRBJ2-1, with TRBD2 matching over 10 bases. CDR3 length: 14 amino acids. Germline values: CDR1 MNHEY, CDR2 SVGAGI. The CDR3 protein is CVLPLAGVFNEQFF. The CDR3 region has the DNA TGTGTACTACCCCTAGCGGGAGTCTTTAATGAGCAGTTCTTC.

The count of this clone is one. DNA of the CDR3: TGTGCCAGTTGGACTAGCGGGAGTGGAGATGAGCAGTTCTTC. Protein sequence: CASWTSGSGDEQFF. V usage is TRBV6-5 and J usage is TRBJ2-1; 13 bases match TRBD2. After removal of 9 bases from V and 8 bases from J, the junction contained 7 bases not matched to a gene. The CDR3 is 14 amino acids. Germline-derived CDR1 and CDR2 are MNHEY and SVGAGI.

The chain recombines TRBV5-1 with TRBJ2-7; TRBD2 matches at 9 bases. CDR1 and CDR2 (germline): SGHRS, YFSETQ. With 2 bases clipped from V and 4 bases from J, the junction kept 10 bases outside the gene matches. The length of the CDR3 is 16 residues. The CDR3 coding sequence is TGCGCCAGCAGCTTATATCGCGGCGGGGGGGAATACGAGCAGTACTTC. Translating it yields CASSLYRGGGEYEQYF.

In this sample, this clone turned up once. This chain connects TRBV2 to TRBJ1-1; the D gene is possibly TRBD1 (6 bases). This CDR3 comprises 16 residues. V was pared by 2 bases and J by 3 bases, with 16 bases between. Per the germline V gene, CDR1 is SNHLY and CDR2 is FYNNEI. CDR3 nucleotide sequence: TGTGCCAGCAGTGAACGTCAGGGGTCGCGGGACACTGAAGCTTTCTTT. It yields the protein CASSERQGSRDTEAFF.

V gene TRBV11-3 combines with J gene TRBJ2-6; tentative D call: TRBD1 (6 bases). Germline V gives CDR1 SGHNT, CDR2 YENEEA. Trimming left V 5 bases short and J 0 bases short, with 14 bases between. CDR3 length: 17 amino acids. The CDR3 reads CASSPGTSSSGANVLTF. The CDR3 nucleotides are TGTGCCAGCAGCCCCGGGACATCTTCCTCTGGGGCCAACGTCCTGACTTTC. The entire variable domain, with the rest obtained from reference TRBV11-3 and TRBJ2-6, is as follows: EAGVVQSPRYKIIEKKQPVAFWCNPISGHNTLYWYLQNLGQGPELLIRYENEEAVDDSQLPKDRFSAERLKGVDSTLKIQPAELGDSAVYLCASSPGTSSSGANVLTFGAGSRLTVL.